One sample yielded the 10 T cell receptor beta chains listed below, sequenced in a study of control samples from healthy donors and cancer patients. TCRdb's table, derived via immunoSEQ multiplex PCR, lists solely in-frame clones and lacks some. Here the sample spans 170,000 or so clones, about 94% being singletons. Sequencing was done on a sample of blood. The receptors come from a woman aged 35 to 49 in good health.

The V call is TRBV6-5, the J call TRBJ1-2; 7 positions agree with TRBD1. V lost 6 bases, J lost 2 bases, and 9 bases stayed unmatched. The CDR3 totals 15 residues. The germline gives CDR1 MNHEY, CDR2 SVGAGI. The CDR3 protein is CASRGYRGGNYGYTF. DNA for the CDR3: TGTGCCAGCAGAGGGTACAGGGGTGGAAACTATGGCTACACCTTC.

The V call is TRBV5-1, the J call TRBJ1-6; tentatively, D is TRBD1 (6 bases). V was cut by 4 bases and J by 0 bases, with 11 bases left in between. There are 16 residues in the CDR3. Germline CDR1 SGHRS, CDR2 YFSETQ. CDR3: CASSAQGSSYNSPLHF. The DNA for the CDR3 is TGCGCCAGCAGCGCACAGGGTAGCTCCTATAATTCACCCCTCCACTTT.

This rearrangement joins TRBV7-9 to TRBJ1-2; perhaps TRBD1 as D (5 bases). The V end lost 3 bases, the J end lost 4 bases, and 9 bases lay between the germline ends. Germline assignment: CDR1 SEHNR and CDR2 FQNEAQ (reference sequence). This CDR3 region has 13 residues. CDR3 residues: CASSFRDAYGYTF. Here the CDR3 DNA reads TGTGCCAGCAGCTTCAGGGATGCCTATGGCTACACCTTC.

This chain joins TRBV9 and TRBJ2-1; D is unresolved. CDR1 and CDR2 from the germline V gene are SGDLS and YYNGEE. Trimming stripped 1 base from V and 8 bases from J, with 10 bases between. CDR3 length: 13 amino acids. Written as DNA, the CDR3 is TGTGCCAGCAGCGTACGGACGATGGATGAGCAGTTCTTC. Amino acid sequence: CASSVRTMDEQFF.

This sequence joins TRBV3-1 (or the pseudogene TRBV3-2) and TRBJ1-1; no clear D gene. Germline V gives CDR1 LGHDT, CDR2 YNNKEL (reference sequence). This CDR3 is 15 amino acids long. The ends were cut back, 1 base at V and 4 bases at J, with 13 bases in the middle. The CDR3 sequence is CASSQVLHTGTEAFF. CDR3 DNA: TGTGCCAGCAGCCAAGTGTTACACACGGGCACTGAAGCTTTCTTT.

The chain is built from TRBV5-6 and TRBJ2-7, with TRBD1 matching over 8 bases. V trimming: 4 bases; J trimming: 0 bases; junction bases outside the gene matches: 12. CDR1 SGHDT and CDR2 YYEEEE come from the germline V gene. There are 17 residues in the CDR3. The CDR3 DNA sequence: TGTGCCAGCAGCCCCAGCTCCGGGACAGGCAGCTCCTACGAGCAGTACTTC. This translates into CASSPSSGTGSSYEQYF.

The gene calls are TRBV13 and TRBJ2-1; D is uncertain. CDR3 length: 16 residues. The germline V gene encodes CDR1 PRHDT and CDR2 FYEKMQ (reference sequence). V was trimmed by 4 bases and J by 3 bases, leaving 16 bases between them. The CDR3, as DNA: TGTGCCAGCAGCTCCGGGCCCCCCCTGGGCTACAATGAGCAGTTCTTC. As protein: CASSSGPPLGYNEQFF.

This chain connects TRBV7-9 to TRBJ2-7; D is uncertain. Germline CDR1 reads SEHNR; CDR2 reads FQNEAQ (reference sequence). This CDR3 is 12 amino acids long. V gave up 4 bases and J gave up 2 bases, with 6 bases separating them. The CDR3 protein is CASSSHPYEQYF. The CDR3 bases are TGTGCCAGCAGCTCCCATCCCTACGAGCAGTACTTC. The full variable domain, in which reference TRBV7-9 and TRBJ2-7 provide the parts outside the CDR3, is DTGVSQNPRHKITKRGQNVTFRCDPISEHNRLYWYRQTLGQGPEFLTYFQNEAQLEKSRLLSDRFSAERPKGSFSTLEIQRTEQGDSAMYLCASSSHPYEQYFGPGTRLTVT.

This chain connects TRBV3-1 (or the pseudogene TRBV3-2) to TRBJ2-1; D assignment may be TRBD1 or TRBD2 (5 bases each). The V end lost 3 bases, the J end lost 8 bases, and 26 bases lay between the germline ends. CDR1 and CDR2 from the germline V gene are LGHDT and YNNKEL (reference sequence). The CDR3 totals 18 residues. The CDR3 DNA reads TGTGCCAGCAGCCAGGTACGAGGCTTCGGGGCCATAGGGGATGAGCAGTTCTTC. Translating it yields CASSQVRGFGAIGDEQFF.

The chain recombines TRBV4-2 with TRBJ2-7, with D tentatively TRBD2 (5 bases). The CDR3 sequence is 12 residues long. The germline V gene encodes CDR1 LGHNA and CDR2 YNFKEQ. Trimming left V 0 bases short and J 7 bases short, with 7 bases between. This CDR3 reads CASSQESGEQYF. The CDR3 DNA reads as TGTGCCAGCAGCCAAGAATCGGGAGAGCAGTACTTC.